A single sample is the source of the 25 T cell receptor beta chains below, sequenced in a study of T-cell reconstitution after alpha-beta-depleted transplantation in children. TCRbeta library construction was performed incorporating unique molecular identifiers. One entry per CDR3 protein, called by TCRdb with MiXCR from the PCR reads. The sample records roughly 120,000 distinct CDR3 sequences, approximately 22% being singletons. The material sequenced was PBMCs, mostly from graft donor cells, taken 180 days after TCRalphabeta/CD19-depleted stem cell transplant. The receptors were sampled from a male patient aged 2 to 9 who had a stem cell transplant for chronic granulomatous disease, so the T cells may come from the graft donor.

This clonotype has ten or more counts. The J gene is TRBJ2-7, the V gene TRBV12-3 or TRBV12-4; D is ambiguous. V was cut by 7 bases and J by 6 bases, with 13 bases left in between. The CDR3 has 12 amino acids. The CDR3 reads CASTVTPREQYF. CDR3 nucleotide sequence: TGTGCCAGCACTGTGACGCCGCGCGAGCAGTACTTC.

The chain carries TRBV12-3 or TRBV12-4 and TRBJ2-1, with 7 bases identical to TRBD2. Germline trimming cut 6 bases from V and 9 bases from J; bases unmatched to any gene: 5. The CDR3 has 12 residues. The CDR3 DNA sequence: TGTGCCAGCAGCCTGGGGGAGGGTGAGCAGTTCTTC. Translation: CASSLGEGEQFF.

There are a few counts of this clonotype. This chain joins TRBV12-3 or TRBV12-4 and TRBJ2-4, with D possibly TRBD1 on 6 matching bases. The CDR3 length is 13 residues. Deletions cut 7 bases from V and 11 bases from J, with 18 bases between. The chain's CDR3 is CASNGQPGSLQYF. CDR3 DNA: TGTGCCAGCAACGGACAGCCCGGTAGTCTTCAGTACTTC.

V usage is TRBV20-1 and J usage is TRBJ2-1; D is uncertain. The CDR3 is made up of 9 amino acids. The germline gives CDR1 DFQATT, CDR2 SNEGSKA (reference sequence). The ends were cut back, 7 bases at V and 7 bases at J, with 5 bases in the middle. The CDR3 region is CSVTNEQFF. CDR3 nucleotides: TGCAGTGTTACTAATGAGCAGTTCTTC.

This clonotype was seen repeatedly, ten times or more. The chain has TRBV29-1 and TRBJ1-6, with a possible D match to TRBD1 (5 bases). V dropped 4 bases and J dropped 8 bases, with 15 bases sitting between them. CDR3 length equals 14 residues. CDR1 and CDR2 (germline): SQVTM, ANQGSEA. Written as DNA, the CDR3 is TGCAGCGTTGGGGGTGGGGGGTCAGATTCACCCCTCCACTTT. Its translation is CSVGGGGSDSPLHF.

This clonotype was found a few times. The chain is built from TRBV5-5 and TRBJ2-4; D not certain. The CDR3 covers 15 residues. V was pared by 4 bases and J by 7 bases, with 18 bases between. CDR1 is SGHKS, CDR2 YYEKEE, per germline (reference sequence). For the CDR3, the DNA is TGTGCCAGCAGCCGCCATCAAGAAAATGTTAACATTCAGTACTTC. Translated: CASSRHQENVNIQYF.

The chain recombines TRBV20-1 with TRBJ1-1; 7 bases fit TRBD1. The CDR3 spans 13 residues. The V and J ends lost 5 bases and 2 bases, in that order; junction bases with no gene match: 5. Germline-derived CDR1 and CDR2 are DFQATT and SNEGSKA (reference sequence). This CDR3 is CSAYRGLNTEAFF. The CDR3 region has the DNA TGCAGTGCTTACAGGGGATTAAACACTGAAGCTTTCTTT.

The CDR3 sequence: CASSSADLSYEQYF. CDR3 DNA: TGTGCCAGCAGCTCCGCGGACCTCTCCTACGAGCAGTACTTC. The rearrangement joins TRBV7-1 to TRBJ2-7; D is unclear. TRBV7-1 is known as an ORF, though its function is uncertain. The CDR3 consists of 14 residues. With 3 bases removed from V and 0 bases from J, the gap between germline ends came to 9 bases.

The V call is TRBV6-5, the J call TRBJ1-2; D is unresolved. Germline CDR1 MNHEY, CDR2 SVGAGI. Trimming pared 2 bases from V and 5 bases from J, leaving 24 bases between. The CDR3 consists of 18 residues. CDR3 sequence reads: CASSYLLWIWQLGYGYTF. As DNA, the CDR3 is TGTGCCAGCAGTTACCTATTGTGGATTTGGCAGTTGGGTTATGGCTACACCTTC.

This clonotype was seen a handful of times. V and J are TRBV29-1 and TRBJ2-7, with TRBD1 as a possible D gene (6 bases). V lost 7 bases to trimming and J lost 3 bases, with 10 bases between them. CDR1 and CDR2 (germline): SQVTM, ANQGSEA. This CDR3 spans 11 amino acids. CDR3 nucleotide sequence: TGCAGCGCCAAACAGGGCTACGAGCAGTACTTC. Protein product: CSAKQGYEQYF.

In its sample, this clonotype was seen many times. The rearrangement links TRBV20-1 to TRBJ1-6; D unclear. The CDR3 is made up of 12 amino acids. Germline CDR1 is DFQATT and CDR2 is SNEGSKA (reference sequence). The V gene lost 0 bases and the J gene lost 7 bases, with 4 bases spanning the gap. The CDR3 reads CSARDGNSPLHF. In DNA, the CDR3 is TGCAGTGCTAGAGACGGAAATTCACCCCTCCACTTT.

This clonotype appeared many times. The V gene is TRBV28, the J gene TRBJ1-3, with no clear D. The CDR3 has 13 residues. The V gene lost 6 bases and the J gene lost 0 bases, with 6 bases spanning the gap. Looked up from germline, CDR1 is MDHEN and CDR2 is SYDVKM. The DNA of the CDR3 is TGTGCCAGCAGCCGCAACTCTGGAAACACCATATATTTT. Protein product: CASSRNSGNTIYF.

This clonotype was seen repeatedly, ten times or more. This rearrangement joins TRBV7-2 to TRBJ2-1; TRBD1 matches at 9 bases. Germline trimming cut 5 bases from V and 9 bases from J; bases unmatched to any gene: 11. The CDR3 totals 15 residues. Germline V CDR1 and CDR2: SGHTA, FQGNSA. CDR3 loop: CASSHTGTGYREQFF. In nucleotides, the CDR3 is TGTGCCAGCAGCCATACCGGGACAGGGTATCGTGAGCAGTTCTTC.

CDR3 region: CASSGPLGGYNEQFF. CDR3 DNA: TGTGCCAGCAGCGGCCCCCTTGGGGGATACAATGAGCAGTTCTTC. The rearrangement joins TRBV9 to TRBJ2-1, with D tentatively TRBD1 or TRBD2 (5 bases each). V gave up 3 bases and J gave up 4 bases, with 14 bases separating them. This CDR3 comprises 15 residues. Germline CDR1 is SGDLS and CDR2 is YYNGEE.

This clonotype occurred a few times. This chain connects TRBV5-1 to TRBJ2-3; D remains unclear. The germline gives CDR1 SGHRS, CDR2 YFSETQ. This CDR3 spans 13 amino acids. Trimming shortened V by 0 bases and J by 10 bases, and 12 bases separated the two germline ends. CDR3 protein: CASSLAQPMAQYF. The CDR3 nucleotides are TGCGCCAGCAGCTTGGCCCAGCCTATGGCGCAGTATTTT.

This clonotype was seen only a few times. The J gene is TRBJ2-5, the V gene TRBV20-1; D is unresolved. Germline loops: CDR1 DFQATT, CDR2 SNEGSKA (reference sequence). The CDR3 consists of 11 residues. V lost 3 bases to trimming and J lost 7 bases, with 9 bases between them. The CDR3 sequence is CSASVEGTQYF. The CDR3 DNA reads TGCAGTGCTAGTGTGGAAGGGACCCAGTACTTC.

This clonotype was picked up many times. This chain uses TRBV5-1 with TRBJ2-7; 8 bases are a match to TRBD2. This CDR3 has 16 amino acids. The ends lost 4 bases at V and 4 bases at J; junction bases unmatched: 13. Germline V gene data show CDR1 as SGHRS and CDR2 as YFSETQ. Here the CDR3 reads CASSRWGASGLYEQYF. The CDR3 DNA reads TGCGCCAGCAGCCGGTGGGGAGCTAGCGGGCTATACGAGCAGTACTTC.

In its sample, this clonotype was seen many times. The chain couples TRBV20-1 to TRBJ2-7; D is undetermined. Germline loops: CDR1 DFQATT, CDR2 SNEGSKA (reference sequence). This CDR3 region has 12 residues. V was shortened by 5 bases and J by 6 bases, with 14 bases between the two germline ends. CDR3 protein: CSADGPSSEQYF. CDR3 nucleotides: TGCAGTGCTGACGGGCCTTCTTCCGAGCAGTACTTC.

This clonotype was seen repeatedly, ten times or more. The chain's CDR3 is CASSFSGSSYNEQFF. CDR3 in DNA: TGCGCCAGCAGCTTTAGCGGGAGCTCCTACAATGAGCAGTTCTTC. The chain links TRBV5-1 to TRBJ2-1, with 9 bases matching TRBD2. The length of the CDR3 is 15 residues. The germline V gene has CDR1 SGHRS and CDR2 YFSETQ. The junction had 0 bases not matched to a gene; V was cut back by 2 bases and J by 0 bases.

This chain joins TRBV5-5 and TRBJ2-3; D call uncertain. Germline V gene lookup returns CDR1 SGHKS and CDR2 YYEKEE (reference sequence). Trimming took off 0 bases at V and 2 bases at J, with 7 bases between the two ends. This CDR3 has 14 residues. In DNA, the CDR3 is TGTGCCAGCAGCTTGGTTAGGGTCACAGATACGCAGTATTTT. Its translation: CASSLVRVTDTQYF. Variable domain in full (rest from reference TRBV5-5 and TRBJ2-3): DAGVTQSPTHLIKTRGQQVTLRCSPISGHKSVSWYQQVLGQGPQFIFQYYEKEERGRGNFPDRFSARQFPNYSSELNVNALLLGDSALYLCASSLVRVTDTQYFGPGTRLTVL.

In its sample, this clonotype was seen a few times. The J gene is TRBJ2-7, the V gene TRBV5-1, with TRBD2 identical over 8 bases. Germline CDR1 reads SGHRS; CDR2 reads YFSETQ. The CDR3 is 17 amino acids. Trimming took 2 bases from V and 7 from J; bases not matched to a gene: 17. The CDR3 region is CASSFTPGRSGSHEQYF. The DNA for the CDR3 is TGCGCCAGCAGCTTCACTCCGGGTCGGAGCGGGAGTCATGAGCAGTACTTC.

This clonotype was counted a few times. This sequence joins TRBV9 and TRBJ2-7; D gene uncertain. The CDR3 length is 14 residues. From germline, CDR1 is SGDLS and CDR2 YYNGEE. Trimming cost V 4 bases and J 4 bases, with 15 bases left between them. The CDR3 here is CASSPSNQVYEQYF. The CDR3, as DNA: TGTGCCAGCAGCCCCAGCAACCAGGTTTACGAGCAGTACTTC.

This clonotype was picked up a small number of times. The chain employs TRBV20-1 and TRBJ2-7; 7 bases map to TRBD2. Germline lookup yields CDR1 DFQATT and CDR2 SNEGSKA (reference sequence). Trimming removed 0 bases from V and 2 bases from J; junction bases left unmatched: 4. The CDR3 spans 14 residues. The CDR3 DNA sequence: TGCAGTGCTAGAGAGGCTAGCGGCCCCTACGAGCAGTACTTC. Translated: CSAREASGPYEQYF.

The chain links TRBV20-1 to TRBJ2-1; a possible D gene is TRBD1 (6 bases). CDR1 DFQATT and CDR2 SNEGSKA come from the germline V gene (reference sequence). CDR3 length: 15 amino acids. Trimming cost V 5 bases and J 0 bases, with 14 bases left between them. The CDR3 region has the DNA TGCAGTGCTCAGGGGCGGCAGAGCTCCTACAATGAGCAGTTCTTC. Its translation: CSAQGRQSSYNEQFF.

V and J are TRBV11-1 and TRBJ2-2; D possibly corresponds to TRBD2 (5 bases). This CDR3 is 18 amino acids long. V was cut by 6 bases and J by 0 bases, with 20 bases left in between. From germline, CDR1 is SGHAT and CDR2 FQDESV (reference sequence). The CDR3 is CASSTYEGSTTNTGELFF. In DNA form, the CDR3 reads TGTGCCAGCAGTACTTATGAGGGCAGCACTACGAACACCGGGGAGCTGTTTTTT.